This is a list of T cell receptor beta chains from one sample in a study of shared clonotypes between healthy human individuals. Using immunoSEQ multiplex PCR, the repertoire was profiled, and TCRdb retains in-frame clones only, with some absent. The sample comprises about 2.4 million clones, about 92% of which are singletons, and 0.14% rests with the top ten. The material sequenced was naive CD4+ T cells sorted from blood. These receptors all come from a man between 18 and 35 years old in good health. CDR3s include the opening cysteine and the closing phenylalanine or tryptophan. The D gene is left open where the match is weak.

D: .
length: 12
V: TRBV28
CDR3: CASSSLGYEQYF

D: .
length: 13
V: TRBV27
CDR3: CASSLRENTEAFF

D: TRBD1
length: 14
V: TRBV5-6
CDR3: CASSRDRVTYEQFF

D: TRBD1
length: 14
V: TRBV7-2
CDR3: CASSNDRGRGGYTF

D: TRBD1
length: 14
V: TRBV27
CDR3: CASSQDRGAYEQYF

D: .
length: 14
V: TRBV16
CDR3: CASSREGVRETQYF

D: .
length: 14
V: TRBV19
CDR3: CASSTWTSNYGYTF

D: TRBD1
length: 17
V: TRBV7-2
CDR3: CASSRAIGDRGYNEQFF

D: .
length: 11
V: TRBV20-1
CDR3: CSALSSYEQYF

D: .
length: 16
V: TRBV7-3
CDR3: CASSLGGLGQADTQYF

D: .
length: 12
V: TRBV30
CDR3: CAWSDGEETQYF

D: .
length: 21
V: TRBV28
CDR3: CASSSGTGSPGLGTFRNIQYF

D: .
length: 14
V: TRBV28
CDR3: CASSRPPGNYGYTF

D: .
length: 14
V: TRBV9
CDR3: CASSVTTGGSPLHF

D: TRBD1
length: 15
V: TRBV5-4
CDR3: CASRLQGAGTGELFF

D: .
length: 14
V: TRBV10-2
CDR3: CASRDLDPSYEQYF

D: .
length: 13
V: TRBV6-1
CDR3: CASSRERGNEQFF

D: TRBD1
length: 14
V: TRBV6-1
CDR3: CASREPGQSYEQYF

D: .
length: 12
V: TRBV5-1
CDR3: CASSQVGYGYTF

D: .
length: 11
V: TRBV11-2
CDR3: CASSQGTPGYF

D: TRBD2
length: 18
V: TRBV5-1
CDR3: CASSLFSLAGAAPDTQYF

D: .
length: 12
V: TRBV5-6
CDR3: CASSLVSGELFF

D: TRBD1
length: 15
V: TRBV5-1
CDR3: CASSFERQGASEAFF

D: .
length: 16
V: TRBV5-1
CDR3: CASSARSFSGANVLTF

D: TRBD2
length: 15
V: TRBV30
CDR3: CAWSVRLAGGNEQFF

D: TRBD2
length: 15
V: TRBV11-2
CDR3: CASSLDGRGDNEQFF

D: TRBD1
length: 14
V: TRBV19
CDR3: CASSISDRGYGYTF

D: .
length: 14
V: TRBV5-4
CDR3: CASTILRSTDTQYF

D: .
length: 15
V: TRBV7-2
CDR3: CASSLWVLTAGELFF

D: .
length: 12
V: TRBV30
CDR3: CAWTRGGYEQYF

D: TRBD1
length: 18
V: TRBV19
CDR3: CASSLRDRGSVASNEQFF

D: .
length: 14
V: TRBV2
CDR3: CASSERGLTYGYTF

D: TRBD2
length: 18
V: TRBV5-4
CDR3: CASSARASGRSSYNEQFF

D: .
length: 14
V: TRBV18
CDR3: CASSPFGSTDTQYF

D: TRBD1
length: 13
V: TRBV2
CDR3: CAVGDSGNSPLHF

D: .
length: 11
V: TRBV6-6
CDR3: CASKRADTQYF

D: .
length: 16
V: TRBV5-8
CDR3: CASSWGRRGSSYEQYF

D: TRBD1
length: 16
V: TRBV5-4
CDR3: CASSLIATGGRETQYF

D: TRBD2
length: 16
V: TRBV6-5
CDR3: CASSYWTAGGPYEQYF

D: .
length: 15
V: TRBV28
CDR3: CASSELDRLNTEAFF

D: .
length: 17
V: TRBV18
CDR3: CASSPRSSSSYNSPLHF

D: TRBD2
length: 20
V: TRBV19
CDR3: CASSKSRPRLAGDSSYEQYF

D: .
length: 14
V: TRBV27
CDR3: CASSRDNSNQPQHF

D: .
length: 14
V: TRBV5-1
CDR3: CASSSLGGTDTQYF

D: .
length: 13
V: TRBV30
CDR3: CAWSVSGNEKLFF

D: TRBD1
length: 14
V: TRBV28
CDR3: CASSFGDSNYEQYF

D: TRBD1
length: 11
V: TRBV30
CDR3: CAWSDRGEQYF

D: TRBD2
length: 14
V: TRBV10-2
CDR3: CASSVGLAGSEQFF

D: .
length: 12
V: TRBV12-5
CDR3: CASGTSADTQYF